These T cell receptor beta chains were read from a single sample in a study of CD8+ T cells in alopecia areata. Libraries were prepared by immunoSEQ multiplex PCR; TCRdb keeps only in-frame clonotypes and omits some of them. This sample has about 200,000 clones, with 58% found just once. This specimen consisted of CD4+ T cells sorted from blood, obtained at week 24, from a patient treated with tofacitinib. These receptors came from a human donor with alopecia areata. CDR3s include the opening cysteine and the closing phenylalanine or tryptophan. Fields, in order: D gene, clone size, V gene, J gene, CDR3 protein, CDR3 DNA. A D gene is named only where the DNA matches it firmly. Clone size is not always given. Where it is, it says once, few, many or a class for expanded clones.

D: NA; size: few; V: TRBV4-3; J: TRBJ2-7; CDR3: CASSQAGQRQYF; DNA: TGCGCCAGCAGCCAAGCGGGGCAGCGGCAGTACTTC
D: NA; size: NA; V: TRBV4-1; J: TRBJ1-5; CDR3: CASSQPTQGHSNQPQHF; DNA: TGCGCCAGCAGCCAACCCACCCAGGGACATAGCAATCAGCCCCAGCATTTT
D: TRBD1; size: NA; V: TRBV29-1; J: TRBJ2-3; CDR3: CSAPDRAPTDTQYF; DNA: TGCAGCGCCCCGGACAGGGCCCCCACAGATACGCAGTATTTT
D: NA; size: NA; V: TRBV29-1; J: TRBJ1-2; CDR3: CSVRPDYYGYTF; DNA: TGCAGCGTCCGGCCGGATTACTATGGCTACACCTTC
D: NA; size: NA; V: TRBV14; J: TRBJ1-1; CDR3: CASSARGNTEAFF; DNA: TGTGCCAGCAGCGCCAGGGGGAACACTGAAGCTTTCTTT
D: TRBD1; size: NA; V: TRBV6-6; J: TRBJ1-2; CDR3: CASSRGPLYGYTF; DNA: TGTGCCAGCAGCAGGGGGCCCCTCTATGGCTACACCTTC
D: TRBD2; size: once; V: TRBV29-1; J: TRBJ2-7; CDR3: CSAELAGDYEQYF; DNA: TGCAGCGCCGAACTAGCGGGAGACTACGAGCAGTACTTC
D: NA; size: NA; V: TRBV2; J: TRBJ2-7; CDR3: CASSDSAPKGGYEQYF; DNA: TGTGCCAGCAGTGACAGCGCACCAAAGGGCGGCTACGAGCAGTACTTC
D: NA; size: NA; V: TRBV5-1; J: TRBJ1-4; CDR3: CASSPIQGGTNEKLFF; DNA: TGCGCCAGCAGCCCGATCCAGGGAGGCACTAATGAAAAACTGTTTTTT
D: NA; size: NA; V: TRBV18; J: TRBJ2-1; CDR3: CASSQGGGSYNEQFF; DNA: TGTGCCAGCTCACAAGGAGGGGGATCCTACAATGAGCAGTTCTTC
D: TRBD2; size: NA; V: TRBV5-1; J: TRBJ2-3; CDR3: CASSPSGRGVSTDTQYF; DNA: TGCGCCAGCAGCCCTTCTGGGCGGGGGGTTAGCACAGATACGCAGTATTTT